This entry concerns a single T cell receptor (beta chain). These data are taken from a study of tumor-infiltrating lymphocytes in oesophageal squamous cell carcinoma. TCRdb re-analysed the PCR reads in MiXCR, keeping a single row per CDR3 protein. Seen here are 15,000 to 18,000 distinct CDR3 sequences, approximately 54% observed once, and the top ten hold roughly 37%. Looked up from germline, CDR1 is SGHTA and CDR2 is FQGTGA. The CDR3 is 15 amino acids. The V and J ends lost 4 bases and 4 bases respectively, with 15 bases between them. The chain is built from TRBV7-3 and TRBJ2-3, with D perhaps TRBD2 (6 bases). The receptor was derived from a female donor with esophageal squamous cell carcinoma. What was sequenced was esophageal tumor tissue. The CDR3 loop reads CASSSTGGIADTQYF. For the CDR3, the DNA is TGTGCCAGCAGCTCGACCGGGGGTATTGCAGATACGCAGTATTTT.